The 23 T cell receptor beta chains below come from one sample, sequenced in a study of post-analysis software for immune sequencing data. The study, taken as a whole, reports: A handful of TRBV segments occurring more often in patients than controls included TRBV5-6, TRBV5-1 and TRBV20-1.

Which antigens these TCRs recognize remains unknown. Included in the TCR beta cDNA libraries were unique molecular identifiers. TCRdb redid the calling of the PCR reads with MiXCR, one entry per CDR3 protein. This table has about 540,000 distinct CDR3 sequences, 30% to 40% appearing once. Sequences were obtained from blood. Receptors originate from a girl under 18 with multiple sclerosis.

The DNA for the CDR3 is TGTGCCAGCAAACAGGGGAGGTCCTACAATGAGCAGTTCTTC. As protein: CASKQGRSYNEQFF. The rearrangement links TRBV2 to TRBJ2-1; D may be TRBD1 (7 bases). From germline, CDR1 is SNHLY and CDR2 FYNNEI. V lost 7 bases and J lost 1, with 11 bases in between. This CDR3 region has 14 residues.

This clonotype was seen a handful of times. The chain is built from TRBV3-1 and TRBJ2-7; D might be TRBD1 or TRBD2, each matching 5 bases. Germline V lookup: CDR1 LGHDT, CDR2 YNNKEL (reference sequence). This CDR3 spans 13 amino acids. Trimming took 6 bases from V and 5 from J, leaving 14 bases between them. This chain's CDR3 is CASRPRGADEQYF. In nucleotides, the CDR3 is TGTGCCAGCAGGCCTCGGGGCGCGGACGAGCAGTACTTC.

The chain couples TRBV3-1 to TRBJ1-4; possible D gene TRBD1, 5 bases. CDR1 LGHDT and CDR2 YNNKEL come from the germline V gene (reference sequence). The germline V and J ends were trimmed by 1 base and 8 bases, with 11 bases remaining between them. The CDR3 consists of 14 residues. CDR3 in DNA: TGTGCCAGCAGCCAAGGGGGGACTGAAGAAAAACTGTTTTTT. As protein: CASSQGGTEEKLFF.

Only a few counts were recorded for this clonotype. The chain carries TRBV9 and TRBJ2-3; 14 bases are shared with TRBD2. Germline CDR1 SGDLS, CDR2 YYNGEE. CDR3 length: 18 residues. The trim removed 0 bases at V and 5 bases at J, leaving 8 bases unmatched. CDR3 sequence: CASSVEGLAGARLDTQYF. CDR3 DNA: TGTGCCAGCAGCGTAGAGGGACTAGCGGGGGCCCGCTTAGATACGCAGTATTTT.

The table lists this clonotype with many counts. Compared with germline, one end of the junction differs, possibly owing to a read error. This sequence joins TRBV7-9 and TRBJ2-3; D unresolved. From germline, CDR1 is SEHNR and CDR2 FQNEAQ (reference sequence). This CDR3 spans 12 amino acids. The CDR3 region has the DNA TGCGCCAGCAGTCCCCTGGGGGATACGCAGTATTTT. Residues: CASSPLGDTQYF.

About this clonotype itself: A much larger clone differs from this one at a single base, so this may be a read error. The chain has TRBV29-1 and TRBJ2-1; D is possibly TRBD1 (5 bases). Germline V gene sequence: CDR1 SQVTM, CDR2 ANQGSEA. This CDR3 comprises 12 residues. CDR3 sequence: CSGRDVRETQFF. CDR3 in DNA: TGCTCCGGCAGGGATGTTAGAGAGACCCAGTTCTTC.

The V call is TRBV20-1, the J call TRBJ2-5, with 10 bases aligning to TRBD2. Germline V gene lookup returns CDR1 DFQATT and CDR2 SNEGSKA (reference sequence). CDR3 length equals 18 residues. The V and J ends lost 0 bases and 0 bases, in that order; junction bases with no gene match: 10. The CDR3 bases are TGCAGTGCTAGAGATTCGCCCCTAGCGGGGGATTACCAAGAGACCCAGTACTTC. Its protein is CSARDSPLAGDYQETQYF.

This clonotype was detected only a few times. CDR3 sequence reads: CASSFGETSTDTQYF. The CDR3, as DNA: TGTGCCAGCAGCTTCGGTGAAACTAGCACAGATACGCAGTATTTT. V usage is TRBV11-1 and J usage is TRBJ2-3; D gene unclear. The CDR3 is 15 amino acids. The germline V gene has CDR1 SGHAT and CDR2 FQDESV (reference sequence). Trimming cost V 3 bases and J 0 bases, with 10 bases left between them.

The rearrangement uses TRBV20-1 and TRBJ1-1; 9 bases match TRBD1. The V gene's germline CDR1 is DFQATT and CDR2 SNEGSKA (reference sequence). V shed 6 bases, J shed 4 bases, and the junction held 12 bases outside the gene matches. This CDR3 comprises 15 residues. The DNA of the CDR3 is TGCAGTGCGGGAGGACAGGGGCGAGGAGCCACTGAAGCTTTCTTT. Amino acid sequence: CSAGGQGRGATEAFF.

This clonotype was observed a handful of times. The rearrangement joins TRBV6-2 or TRBV6-3 to TRBJ1-4; TRBD1 matches at 8 bases. V lost 1 base, J lost 8 bases, and 9 bases stayed unmatched. CDR3 length: 16 amino acids. Germline values: CDR1 MNHEY, CDR2 SVGEGT. CDR3: CASSYWAGTGGEKLFF. In nucleotides, the CDR3 is TGTGCCAGCAGTTACTGGGCCGGGACAGGAGGCGAAAAACTGTTTTTT.

V and J are TRBV6-5 and TRBJ2-7; D may be TRBD2 (6 bases). The CDR3 is 12 amino acids. Trimming took off 8 bases at V and 3 bases at J, with 11 bases between the two ends. The germline gives CDR1 MNHEY, CDR2 SVGAGI. CDR3 nucleotides: TGTGCCAGCGGGACGGGGGACTACGAGCAGTACTTC. Translated: CASGTGDYEQYF.

V and J are TRBV12-3 or TRBV12-4 and TRBJ2-1; tentatively, D is TRBD1 or TRBD2 (7 bases each). The CDR3 covers 17 residues. With 2 bases removed from V and 4 bases from J, the gap between germline ends came to 18 bases. The CDR3 spells CASSLTLGGGGYNEQFF. The DNA of the CDR3 is TGTGCCAGCAGTTTAACCCTAGGGGGCGGGGGTTACAATGAGCAGTTCTTC.

The gene calls are TRBV12-3 or TRBV12-4 and TRBJ1-1; D is undetermined. There are 12 residues in the CDR3. V was cut by 7 bases and J by 4 bases, with 10 bases left in between. CDR3 in DNA: TGTGCCAGCAAGCTATACGGCACTGAAGCTTTCTTT. It codes for CASKLYGTEAFF.

The rearrangement uses TRBV7-2 and TRBJ2-2; 9 bases are a match to TRBD2. Germline V CDR1 and CDR2: SGHTA, FQGNSA. The CDR3 covers 16 residues. V shed 5 bases and J 0 bases; nucleotides not matched to a gene: 4. In DNA form, the CDR3 reads TGTGCCAGCAGCCCGGGACTAGCCTCGAACACCGGGGAGCTGTTTTTT. This translates into CASSPGLASNTGELFF.

A word on this clonotype: Possible read error: a much larger clone is one base away. The chain joins TRBV4-1 to TRBJ2-7; D might be TRBD2 (6 bases). The V gene's germline CDR1 is MGHRA and CDR2 YSYEKL. This CDR3 has 16 amino acids. V was pared by 0 bases and J by 3 bases, with 15 bases between. CDR3 residues: CASSQEPQRACYEQYF. The CDR3 DNA is TGCGCCAGCAGCCAAGAGCCCCAGCGGGCATGCTACGAGCAGTACTTC.

This clonotype was observed a few times. The gene calls are TRBV9 and TRBJ2-3; the D gene is possibly TRBD1 (6 bases). Per the germline V gene, CDR1 is SGDLS and CDR2 is YYNGEE. This CDR3 spans 14 amino acids. The V gene lost 4 bases and the J gene lost 2 bases, with 11 bases spanning the gap. The CDR3 nucleotides are TGTGCCAGCAGCTTCAGGGGCGACACAGATACGCAGTATTTT. Translated: CASSFRGDTDTQYF.

There are a few counts of this clonotype. CDR3 coding DNA: TGCAGTGCTAGAGGTCTAGCGGGGGCCTATAGTAATGAGCAGTACTTC. Translated: CSARGLAGAYSNEQYF. The chain is built from TRBV20-1 and TRBJ2-1; 10 nucleotides agree with TRBD2. The DNA matches TRBJ2-7 better at its end, which makes the J call doubtful. The CDR3 contains 16 residues. CDR1 DFQATT and CDR2 SNEGSKA come from the germline V gene (reference sequence).

This clonotype was picked up a small number of times. V is TRBV20-1 and J is TRBJ2-3, with a possible D match to TRBD1 (5 bases). The germline V gene encodes CDR1 DFQATT and CDR2 SNEGSKA (reference sequence). The length of the CDR3 is 14 residues. The V gene lost 2 bases and the J gene lost 0 bases, with 9 bases spanning the gap. The chain's CDR3 is CSARKDTSTDTQYF. In nucleotides, the CDR3 is TGCAGTGCTAGAAAGGACACGAGCACAGATACGCAGTATTTT.

The J gene is TRBJ2-5, the V gene TRBV7-9, with a weak D call TRBD2 (6 bases). V was cut by 5 bases and J by 2 bases, with 12 bases left in between. The CDR3 runs 14 residues. CDR1 is SEHNR and CDR2 is FQNEAQ in the germline V gene (reference sequence). Here the CDR3 reads CASSETGAQETQYF. The CDR3 region has the DNA TGTGCCAGCAGCGAGACGGGAGCACAAGAGACCCAGTACTTC. The full variable domain, with the rest looked up from reference TRBV7-9 and TRBJ2-5, is DTGVSQNPRHKITKRGQNVTFRCDPISEHNRLYWYRQTLGQGPEFLTYFQNEAQLEKSRLLSDRFSAERPKGSFSTLEIQRTEQGDSAMYLCASSETGAQETQYFGPGTRLLVL.

The J gene is TRBJ1-5, the V gene TRBV12-3 or TRBV12-4; tentatively, D is TRBD1 (6 bases). The CDR3 runs to 14 residues. The V end lost 6 bases, the J end lost 1 base, and 10 bases lay between the germline ends. CDR3 protein: CASSHTGSNQPQHF. DNA for the CDR3: TGTGCCAGCAGCCATACAGGGAGCAATCAGCCCCAGCATTTT.

Comments on this clonotype: The junction shows a germline mismatch at one end, possibly a read error. The rearrangement joins TRBV10-3 to TRBJ1-1, with D unclear. The CDR3 runs to 12 residues. Germline V gene sequence: CDR1 ENHRY, CDR2 SYGVKD. The CDR3 region has the DNA TGTGCCGTCAGCGCGGGTGACACTGAAGCTTTCTTT. Translating it yields CAVSAGDTEAFF.

Comments on this clonotype: A read error is possible here, since a much larger clone lies one base away. This chain links TRBV7-8 with TRBJ2-7, with 10 bases aligning to TRBD1. CDR1 is SGHVS, CDR2 FQNEAQ, per germline. J lost 5 bases, V lost 6 bases, and 7 bases had no gene match. The CDR3 runs to 14 residues. In nucleotides, the CDR3 is TGTGCCAGCAGTTCCGGGACAGGGGCCCACGAGCAGTACTTC. Its translation: CASSSGTGAHEQYF.

The table lists this clonotype with a few counts. V and J are TRBV7-6 and TRBJ1-2, with no clear D. The V end lost 2 bases, the J end lost 7 bases, and 17 bases lay between the germline ends. The germline V gene encodes CDR1 SGHVS and CDR2 FNYEAQ. This CDR3 has 15 amino acids. In DNA, the CDR3 is TGTGCCAGCAGCTTACCACAGCCCGGAGGAAGTGGCTACACCTTC. It encodes CASSLPQPGGSGYTF.